These 2 T cell receptor beta chains were sequenced from one sample in a study of blood T cell repertoires in COVID-19. Clones were sequenced by immunoSEQ multiplex PCR, and TCRdb holds only the in-frame ones, with some missing. The sample yields 120,000 or so clones, about 80% seen once. The sequenced material came from peripheral blood. Every receptor here comes from a human donor in a cohort sampled during active COVID-19.

This chain links TRBV28 with TRBJ1-4; no firm D call. Germline V lookup: CDR1 MDHEN, CDR2 SYDVKM. The CDR3 contains 15 residues. Deletions cut 2 bases from V and 0 bases from J, with 7 bases between. CDR3 region: CASSLAAATNEKLFF. The CDR3 bases are TGTGCCAGCAGTTTAGCGGCAGCAACTAATGAAAAACTGTTTTTT.

The CDR3 sequence is CASRLRDRAYEQYF. As DNA, the CDR3 is TGCGCCAGCAGACTCCGGGACAGGGCCTACGAGCAGTACTTC. The chain links TRBV23-1 to TRBJ2-7; 9 positions match TRBD1. TRBV23-1 is an ORF; its function is uncertain. The CDR3 sequence is 14 residues long. V shed 6 bases and J 2 bases; nucleotides not matched to a gene: 5.